The TCR beta chain under discussion was sequenced for a study of cytomegalovirus exposure and HLA in healthy donors. Primers included in the PCR were 60 Vbeta and 13 Jbeta primers. Repertoires were generated with immunoSEQ multiplex PCR, while TCRdb's copy carries only in-frame clones and drops some. Of 100,000 to 120,000 clones detected, approximately 83% appear once; the ten largest clones hold 1.5% to 2%. As concerns this clone: Its specificity is not known.

Germline CDR1 reads MNHEY; CDR2 reads SVGAGI. The CDR3 runs 13 residues. Deletions cut 7 bases from V and 7 bases from J, with 16 bases between. Overall study results and limits: Upon later analysis, TCR association rates were observed to vary by HLA locus, being highest for DRB1 and lowest for HLA-C. The authors confirmed in vitro that a few CMV-associated chains were specific for CMV antigens. An assumption of roughly uniform sequencing depth across donors underlay the presence/absence analyses. Some TCR beta chains (roughly 160 of them) were listed as cytomegalovirus-associated.

This receptor was identified in a man aged 35 to 55 in good health and CMV-seronegative. J is TRBJ1-2 and V is TRBV6-5; TRBD1 is a possible D gene (5 bases). The specimen sequenced was PBMCs. The CDR3, as DNA: TGTGCCAGCACCCACCAGGCAGGGCTTGGCTACACCTTC. Protein product: CASTHQAGLGYTF.